These T cell receptor beta chains were read from a single sample in a study of T cell responses to AZD1222 COVID-19 vaccine. Using immunoSEQ multiplex PCR, the repertoire was profiled, and TCRdb retains in-frame clones only, with some absent. The sample has 65,000 to 90,000 clones, around 88% seen once. Sequencing used peripheral blood, obtained on day 0 of AZD1222 vaccination. The origin of the receptors is an adult in good health. CDR3s leave out the opening cysteine and the closing phenylalanine or tryptophan. A D gene is named only where the DNA matches it firmly.

V	D	J	CDR3
TRBV5-4	NA	TRBJ2-3	ASSSEPTRTDTQY
TRBV15	TRBD1	TRBJ2-7	ATSRDAIQGFSYEQY
TRBV10-3	NA	TRBJ1-2	ATAPGQGTDGYT
TRBV9	NA	TRBJ2-7	ASSVGTAGGVQY
TRBV19	TRBD1	TRBJ1-6	ASRPGTGDSPLH
TRBV3-1/TRBV3-2	TRBD1	TRBJ1-4	ASSPGTGVREKLF
TRBV7-6	TRBD2	TRBJ2-5	ASSFSQGLGGQETQY
TRBV9	NA	TRBJ2-2	ASSVASGVTGELF
TRBV7-9	NA	TRBJ1-2	ASSLFSRRGDYGYT
TRBV19	NA	TRBJ2-2	ASAGTANTGELF
TRBV6-5	NA	TRBJ1-3	ASSYSTGGNTIY
TRBV6-4	NA	TRBJ2-3	ASSDGGATDTQY
TRBV27	TRBD2	TRBJ2-1	ASSPWTSGSPDNEQF
TRBV7-2	TRBD1	TRBJ1-5	ASSLVSGQGNQPQH
TRBV10-3	NA	TRBJ2-5	AISESTGSKTQY
TRBV7-9	NA	TRBJ2-7	ASSSSGWGSSYEQY
TRBV19	TRBD1	TRBJ1-2	ASSVTGTGNSYGYT
TRBV27	TRBD1	TRBJ1-5	ASSLGQGPNQPQH
TRBV5-4	TRBD2	TRBJ2-2	ASSSELAATNTGELF
TRBV29-1	NA	TRBJ1-5	SVSYSNQPQH
TRBV5-5	TRBD1	TRBJ2-2	ASSLAGTGGTGELF